Listed here are 22 T cell receptor beta chains from one sample, sequenced in a study of cytomegalovirus exposure and HLA in healthy donors. PCR employed 60 Vbeta and 13 Jbeta primers. Assay: immunoSEQ multiplex PCR; the TCRdb copy retains only in-frame clones and omits some. The sample table sets out 87,000 or so clones. The sequenced sample was PBMCs. Every receptor here comes from a man aged 45-60 years in good health and CMV-seropositive.

The CDR3 nucleotides read TGTGCCAGCAGCCGCCAAACTAGTCTCCAAGAGACCCAGTACTTC. Translating gives CASSRQTSLQETQYF. J is TRBJ2-5 and V is TRBV13; D might be TRBD2 (5 bases). Germline lookup yields CDR1 PRHDT and CDR2 FYEKMQ (reference sequence). V lost 5 bases and J lost 1, with 14 bases in between. The CDR3 has 15 residues.

The chain recombines TRBV9 with TRBJ2-1, with 11 positions matching TRBD1. V shed 4 bases, J shed 3 bases, and the junction held 6 bases outside the gene matches. The germline gives CDR1 SGDLS, CDR2 YYNGEE. This CDR3 comprises 16 residues. The CDR3 region has the DNA TGTGCCAGCAGCTTCTCCGGGACAGGGGGCTACAATGAGCAGTTCTTC. Protein sequence: CASSFSGTGGYNEQFF.

This chain joins TRBV19 and TRBJ2-2; TRBD2 is a possible D gene (5 bases). V lost 0 bases, J lost 4 bases, and 6 bases lay in between. This CDR3 contains 14 residues. Germline CDR1 LNHDA, CDR2 SQIVND (reference sequence). CDR3 sequence reads: CASSIDSVTGELFF. CDR3 bases: TGTGCCAGTAGTATAGATAGCGTCACCGGGGAGCTGTTTTTT.

This sequence joins TRBV6-5 and TRBJ2-1; 10 bases match TRBD2. The CDR3 is 15 residues long. The V gene's germline CDR1 is MNHEY and CDR2 SVGAGI. With V trimmed by 6 bases and J by 6 bases, 8 bases remained unmatched. The CDR3 coding sequence is TGTGCCAGCAGATTAGCGGGAGGACAGGGCAATGAGCAGTTCTTC. Amino acids: CASRLAGGQGNEQFF.

V and J are TRBV29-1 and TRBJ2-2; D is possibly TRBD1 (7 bases). This CDR3 spans 14 amino acids. V lost 4 bases, J lost 0 bases, and 9 bases lay in between. CDR1 and CDR2 (germline): SQVTM, ANQGSEA. The CDR3 DNA reads TGCAGCGTTGCAGGGGGGCCGAACACCGGGGAGCTGTTTTTT. Protein: CSVAGGPNTGELFF.

The chain uses TRBV7-9 and TRBJ1-5; 9 nucleotides match TRBD1. Germline trimming cut 5 bases from V and 3 bases from J; bases unmatched to any gene: 5. The CDR3 covers 15 residues. Germline V gene lookup returns CDR1 SEHNR and CDR2 FQNEAQ (reference sequence). The CDR3, as DNA: TGTGCCAGCAGCCTCTGGACAGGGGCCAATCAGCCCCAGCATTTT. Protein sequence: CASSLWTGANQPQHF.

V usage is TRBV29-1 and J usage is TRBJ2-7; 7 bases line up with TRBD1. V lost 6 bases to trimming and J lost 2 bases; unmatched junction nucleotides: 4. CDR1 is SQVTM and CDR2 is ANQGSEA in the germline V gene. This CDR3 has 12 amino acids. CDR3 protein: CSVSDRAYEQYF. CDR3 nucleotides: TGCAGCGTCTCCGACAGGGCCTACGAGCAGTACTTC.

The rearrangement links TRBV2 to TRBJ2-1; 7 bases are a match to TRBD2. Germline V gene lookup returns CDR1 SNHLY and CDR2 FYNNEI. This CDR3 region has 14 residues. The V segment lost 4 bases and the J segment 6 bases; nucleotides outside the gene matches: 6. The CDR3 loop reads CASSVAGAINEQFF. In DNA form, the CDR3 reads TGTGCCAGCAGTGTGGCGGGAGCGATCAATGAGCAGTTCTTC.

The chain is built from TRBV6-5 and TRBJ2-4; TRBD1 might be the D (6 bases). Germline V gives CDR1 MNHEY, CDR2 SVGAGI. The germline V and J ends were trimmed by 5 bases and 0 bases, with 11 bases remaining between them. The CDR3 has 15 amino acids. This chain's CDR3 is CASSPRGLAKNIQYF. In DNA, the CDR3 is TGTGCCAGCAGTCCCAGGGGTCTAGCCAAAAACATTCAGTACTTC.

This rearrangement joins TRBV5-1 to TRBJ2-3; 13 nucleotides line up with TRBD2. The CDR3 has 17 amino acids. The trim removed 4 bases at V and 2 bases at J, leaving 7 bases unmatched. The germline V gene has CDR1 SGHRS and CDR2 YFSETQ. In DNA, the CDR3 is TGCGCCAGCAGCCCGGGGACTAGCGGGACCTTCACAGATACGCAGTATTTT. Translating gives CASSPGTSGTFTDTQYF.

The CDR3 region has the DNA TGTGCCAGCAGTTCCGCCGGGACTACTTACGAGCAGTACTTC. It translates to CASSSAGTTYEQYF. The chain joins TRBV7-2 to TRBJ2-7; 7 positions match TRBD2. V lost 6 bases to trimming and J lost 4 bases; unmatched junction nucleotides: 9. The length of the CDR3 is 14 residues. Germline lookup yields CDR1 SGHTA and CDR2 FQGNSA.

V and J are TRBV10-3 and TRBJ2-2; no reliable D call. The CDR3 is 14 amino acids. Between the trimmed V and J ends, which lost 4 bases and 5 bases, there was a span of 11 bases. From germline, CDR1 is ENHRY and CDR2 SYGVKD. CDR3 nucleotides: TGTGCCATCAGTGGGGCAGGTACAACCGGGGAGCTGTTTTTT. It encodes CAISGAGTTGELFF.

The V and J genes are TRBV11-2 and TRBJ2-7; D ambiguous. This CDR3 comprises 12 residues. V lost 1 base and J lost 3, with 4 bases in between. Germline V gene sequence: CDR1 SGHAT, CDR2 FQNNGV. The CDR3 loop is CASSLVFYEQYF. CDR3 DNA sequence: TGTGCCAGCAGCTTAGTATTCTACGAGCAGTACTTC.

This chain links TRBV5-5 with TRBJ1-2; D uncertain. Germline V CDR1 and CDR2: SGHKS, YYEKEE (reference sequence). CDR3 length equals 12 residues. Trimming removed 3 bases at V and 4 bases at J, with 7 bases between. The CDR3 region is CASSSRGYGYTF. The CDR3 nucleotides are TGTGCCAGCAGCTCCCGGGGCTATGGCTACACCTTC.

The genes are TRBV29-1 and TRBJ1-1; D is uncertain. The CDR3 sequence is 14 residues long. Per germline, CDR1 SQVTM and CDR2 ANQGSEA. The V gene lost 5 bases and the J gene lost 4 bases, with 17 bases spanning the gap. The CDR3 DNA reads TGCAGCGTTCTTGGCACCGAGGAGGGCACTGAAGCTTTCTTT. The encoded protein is CSVLGTEEGTEAFF.

This rearrangement joins TRBV5-1 to TRBJ2-7, with 7 bases lining up with TRBD1. There are 17 residues in the CDR3. Germline CDR1 is SGHRS and CDR2 is YFSETQ. V lost 4 bases to trimming and J lost 3 bases; unmatched junction nucleotides: 16. In DNA, the CDR3 is TGCGCCAGCAGCATAACAGGGGCGACGGCCTTTTTCTACGAGCAGTACTTC. Translating gives CASSITGATAFFYEQYF.

The chain is built from TRBV6-6 and TRBJ2-1; D call uncertain. V lost 5 bases, J lost 10 bases, and 15 bases lay in between. The CDR3 runs to 13 residues. The germline gives CDR1 MNHNY, CDR2 SVGAGI (reference sequence). The CDR3 spells CASSPTAAREQFF. DNA of the CDR3: TGTGCCAGCAGTCCTACGGCGGCAAGGGAGCAGTTCTTC.

The chain links TRBV19 to TRBJ1-1, with a weak D call TRBD1 (6 bases). The CDR3 loop spans 14 amino acids. Germline-derived CDR1 and CDR2 are LNHDA and SQIVND (reference sequence). V dropped 4 bases and J dropped 4 bases, with 13 bases sitting between them. CDR3 bases: TGTGCCAGTAGTAAGGAGGGGGAGGGCACTGAAGCTTTCTTT. Protein sequence: CASSKEGEGTEAFF. Full variable domain (missing parts from reference TRBV19 and TRBJ1-1): DGGITQSPKYLFRKEGQNVTLSCEQNLNHDAMYWYRQDPGQGLRLIYYSQIVNDFQKGDIAEGYSVSREKKESFPLTVTSAQKNPTAFYLCASSKEGEGTEAFFGQGTRLTVV.

The chain recombines TRBV7-9 with TRBJ2-7; 11 bases align to TRBD2. The length of the CDR3 is 15 residues. Germline-derived CDR1 and CDR2 are SEHNR and FQNEAQ (reference sequence). V dropped 2 bases and J dropped 5; count of bases not matched to a gene: 5. The CDR3, as DNA: TGTGCCAGCAGCTTAAGTGCTAGCGGGAGGCACGAGCAGTACTTC. Protein sequence: CASSLSASGRHEQYF.

The chain uses TRBV6-5 and TRBJ2-1; TRBD1 matches 7 bases. Per germline, CDR1 MNHEY and CDR2 SVGAGI. CDR3 length equals 13 residues. The V segment lost 6 bases and the J segment 6 bases; nucleotides outside the gene matches: 5. CDR3 sequence (DNA): TGTGCCAGCAGAATAGGGACAGCCAATGAGCAGTTCTTC. Protein product: CASRIGTANEQFF.

V usage is TRBV13 and J usage is TRBJ2-2; possible D gene TRBD1, 7 bases. With 6 bases removed from V and 0 bases from J, the gap between germline ends came to 11 bases. Germline V lookup: CDR1 PRHDT, CDR2 FYEKMQ (reference sequence). The CDR3 has 15 residues. Here the CDR3 DNA reads TGTGCCAGCAGGCGGGACAGAGCGAACACCGGGGAGCTGTTTTTT. This gives the protein CASRRDRANTGELFF.

The V gene is TRBV9, the J gene TRBJ1-1, with 8 positions matching TRBD1. The V gene's germline CDR1 is SGDLS and CDR2 YYNGEE. This CDR3 comprises 15 residues. Trimming cost V 4 bases and J 5 bases; bases outside gene matches: 10. CDR3 DNA: TGTGCCAGCAGCCCCGGACAGGGCGGTGGGACTGAAGCTTTCTTT. Protein: CASSPGQGGGTEAFF.